The text below deals with one T cell receptor beta chain. Its specificity is unknown. Making the TCR beta libraries relied on UMI-labeled 5' RACE. Using the 5' RACE reads, TCRdb records one entry per CDR3 protein without DNA. The table for this sample gives fewer than 15,000 distinct CDR3 sequences. The PBMC were obtained by density gradient separation from buffy coats of healthy donors. RNA was isolated from duplicate vials, each containing approximately 140,000 sorted CD8+ T cells, for every subset. These data are taken from a study of human CD8 memory T cell subsets. Broader study findings: Effector memory cells lacked the similarly high diversity that stem-like memory and precursor exhausted T cells had.

CDR3 size: 17 residues. The germline CDR1 and CDR2 sequences are LGHNA and YSLEER. Sequencing was carried out using CD8+ T cells from PBMCs. The genes are TRBV4-3 and TRBJ2-5; TCRdb calls TRBD1, which cannot be checked without DNA. This receptor was identified in a human donor in good health. The CDR3 is CASSQVPGQGYQETQYF.